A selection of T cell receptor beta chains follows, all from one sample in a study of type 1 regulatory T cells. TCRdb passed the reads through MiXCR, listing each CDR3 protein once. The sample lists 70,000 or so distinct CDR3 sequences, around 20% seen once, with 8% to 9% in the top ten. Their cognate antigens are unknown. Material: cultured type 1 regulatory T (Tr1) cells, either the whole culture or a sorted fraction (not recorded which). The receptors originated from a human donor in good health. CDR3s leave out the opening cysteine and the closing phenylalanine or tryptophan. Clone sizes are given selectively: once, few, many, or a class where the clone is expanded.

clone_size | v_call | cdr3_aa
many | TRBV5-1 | ASSLGAGVYEQY
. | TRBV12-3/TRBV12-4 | ASSPGQLTYEQY
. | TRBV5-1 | ASAGGTNTGELF
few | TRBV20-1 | SAREGLAGVSAKNIQY
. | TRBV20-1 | SASDEGVVTQY
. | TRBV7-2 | ASSLALGAGPYNEQY
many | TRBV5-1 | ASSLDGLAGGFNEQF
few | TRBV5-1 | ASSFKVNTEAF
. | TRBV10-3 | ALRGWDTGELF
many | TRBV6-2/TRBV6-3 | ASSYFPI
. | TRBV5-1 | ASSLLQGISGANVLT
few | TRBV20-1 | SAPRSQETQY
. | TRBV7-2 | ASSLATRDADPGLAGVDTQY
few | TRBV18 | ASSRLSGAFEQY
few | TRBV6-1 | ASRRTGVVEPQH
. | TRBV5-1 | ASSPRWRSYEQY
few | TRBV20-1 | SAIRLDNSYEQY
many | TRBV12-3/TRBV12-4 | ASSFGSWRYEQY
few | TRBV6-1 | ASSDTPNTGELF
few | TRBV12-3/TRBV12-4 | ASSLRGLSYEQY
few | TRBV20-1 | SARDRRLAGGGTQY
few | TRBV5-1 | ASSLGVAGVVNEQF
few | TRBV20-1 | SALQGEGGYGYT
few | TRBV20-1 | SQQGPGQGQETQY
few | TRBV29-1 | SGGLAGGLITQY
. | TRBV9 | ASSVARGTEAF
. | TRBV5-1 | ASSLDGVNQPQH
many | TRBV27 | ASSLRVEQPQH
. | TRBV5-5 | ASSVGLYTDTQY
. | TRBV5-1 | ASSILGTGDAETQY
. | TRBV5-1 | ASSLGRGNTGELF
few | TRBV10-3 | AISARWGTGGSTEAF
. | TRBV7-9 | ASSRHRDTQY
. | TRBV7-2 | ASRLRGGEAF